Listed below are T cell receptor beta chains from one sample, sequenced in a study of OX40 agonist ivuxolimab in advanced cancers. Profiling relied on immunoSEQ multiplex PCR, and the TCRdb table lists in-frame clones only, not all of them. The table lists some 70,000 clones, roughly 85% of them singletons. Sequenced material: CD4+ or CD8+ T cells sorted from blood, taken in a trial of the OX40 agonist ivuxolimab. The receptors were gathered from an adult with an advanced solid tumor such as melanoma, head and neck, liver or kidney cancer. Both conserved end residues are trimmed from each CDR3. Each record gives: clone size, V gene, CDR3 protein. Only part of the rows carry a size: once, few, many, or a class if the clone is expanded.

>NA|TRBV6-4
ASSRDQEVDEQF
>once|TRBV9
ASSGGAGYAYGYT
>NA|TRBV7-8
ASSSSTSGGDTQY
>once|TRBV7-9
ASSLTGTASTEAF
>NA|TRBV9
ASSLEGYGDTEAF
>few|TRBV5-6
ASSLLRTSSNGNVLT
>NA|TRBV2
ASSESQRGGLNEQF
>once|TRBV19
ASNSDGGRNEKLF
>NA|TRBV11-3
ASSEGDLRGGYT
>NA|TRBV14
ASSQKAQSPLH
>NA|TRBV2
ASSAGDRPNYEQY
>NA|TRBV18
ASQTGGIGEQF
>NA|TRBV7-3
ASSIQGASGNTIY
>NA|TRBV14
ASSQSNSPLH
>NA|TRBV5-4
ASTWEGGPNVLT
>NA|TRBV5-5
ASSPLPREPQH
>NA|TRBV5-4
ASSPRDRKNSPLH
>NA|TRBV6-6
ASRTGQFRIYGYT
>few|TRBV9
ASSVGGGQNNQPQH
>NA|TRBV7-2
ASSLGTGLTSGNTIY
>NA|TRBV5-5
ASSTGRAQETQY
>NA|TRBV9
ASSLRGAGTDTQY
>NA|TRBV7-3
ASSKNNNSPLH
>NA|TRBV6-5
ASSYSYSSNQPQH
>NA|TRBV7-9
ASGPTGGASPLH
>NA|TRBV18
ASSQIGGRSEAF
>NA|TRBV7-2
ASSLRGWNTEAF
>NA|TRBV5-6
ASSDRGLRGVSGNTIY
>NA|TRBV7-6
ASSLAAGALGKNIQY
>few|TRBV7-3
ASSLIPNSPLH
>few|TRBV5-1
ASSLEGRQASPLH
>once|TRBV27
ASSSTVTNYQPQH
>few|TRBV9
ASSVGQGSQPQH
>NA|TRBV6-6
ASSLDSPDSGNTIY
>NA|TRBV29-1
SGTSSDTQY
>few|TRBV5-1
ASSSGGASQETQY
>NA|TRBV5-6
ASSLGFQLYQETQY
>NA|TRBV7-2
ASSAPTLYEQY
>NA|TRBV11-3
AVRLAKNIQY
>NA|TRBV19
ASTLGRTGSNQPQH
>NA|TRBV5-6
ASSVTGEETQY
>NA|TRBV5-1
ASSLDSNQPQH
>NA|TRBV18
ASSLRGLRAF
>NA|TRBV7-2
ASSLRKGRHSSYNSPLH
>NA|TRBV7-3
ASSSRGTVQETQY
>NA|TRBV6-6
ASSQGTGGAGNTIY
>NA|TRBV27
ASSRPPGTGELF
>NA|TRBV6-5
ASRPSGQGTYEQY
>NA|TRBV19
ASSFQPGAGGELF
>NA|TRBV19
ASSKPQVLRGYT
>NA|TRBV20-1
SCSGANVLT
>NA|TRBV4-3
ASSRQGSVEQF
>NA|TRBV19
ASSPNGRAEYGYT
>few|TRBV9
ASSVNPGLSGNTIY
>NA|TRBV7-9
ASSLAGGGEQY
>NA|TRBV2
ASSEATRGAGTEAF
>NA|TRBV4-1
ASSQLGGTDTQY
>NA|TRBV11-1
ASSPTTGGGYGYT
>NA|TRBV6-5
ASSYSRSGADQPQH